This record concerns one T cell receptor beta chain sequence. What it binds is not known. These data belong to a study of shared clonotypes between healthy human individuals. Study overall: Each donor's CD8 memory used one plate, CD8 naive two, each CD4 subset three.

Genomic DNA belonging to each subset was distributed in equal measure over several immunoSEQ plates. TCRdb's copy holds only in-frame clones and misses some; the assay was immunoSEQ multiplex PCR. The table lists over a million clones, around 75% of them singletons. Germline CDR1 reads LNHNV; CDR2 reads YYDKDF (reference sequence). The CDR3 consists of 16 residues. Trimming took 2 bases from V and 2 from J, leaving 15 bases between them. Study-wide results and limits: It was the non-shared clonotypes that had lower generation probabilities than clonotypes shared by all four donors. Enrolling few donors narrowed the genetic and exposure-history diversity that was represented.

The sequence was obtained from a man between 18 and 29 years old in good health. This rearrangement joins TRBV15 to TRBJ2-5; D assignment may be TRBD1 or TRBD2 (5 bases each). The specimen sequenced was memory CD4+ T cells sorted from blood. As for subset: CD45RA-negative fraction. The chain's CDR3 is CATSRLPGKGQETQYF. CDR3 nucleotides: TGTGCCACCAGCAGACTCCCGGGAAAGGGGCAAGAGACCCAGTACTTC.